This T cell receptor beta chain originates from a study of cytomegalovirus exposure and HLA in healthy donors. PCR was performed using 60 Vbeta and 13 Jbeta primers. Profiling relied on immunoSEQ multiplex PCR, and the TCRdb table lists in-frame clones only, not all of them. The data contain 250,000 or so clones, approximately 91% of them seen just once; the ten biggest clones take up 1.7%. Worth noting for this clone: Its target is unknown.

CDR3 length: 13 amino acids. Regarding the study as a whole: Excluded: some indistinguishable V segments such as TRBV6-2 and TRBV6-3.

The receptor was derived from a girl aged 2-10 years in good health and CMV-seronegative. Specimen: PBMCs. V gene TRBV12-1 combines with J gene TRBJ2-1; the D call TRBD1 from the table was never checked on the DNA. TRBV12-1 constitutes a pseudogene. The CDR3 spells CASGGQGLHEQFF. CDR3 coding DNA: TGTGCCAGCGGGGGACAGGGCCTTCATGAGCAGTTCTTC.